The rows below give T cell receptor beta chains drawn from one sample of a study of CD8 T cells in ankylosing spondylitis. Via MiXCR, TCRdb re-called the 5' RACE reads, giving one row per CDR3 protein. The sample shows 670,000 or so distinct CDR3 sequences, 15% to 20% of them seen only once. The sample consisted of blood, either unsorted or a sorted T cell fraction (not recorded which). These receptors all come from a male donor with ankylosing spondylitis. CDR3s include the opening cysteine and the closing phenylalanine or tryptophan. The D gene is left open where the match is weak. Size is omitted from some rows. Given values are once, few, many or a class for expanded clones.

j_call clone_size d_call v_call cdr3_nt cdr3_aa
TRBJ2-5 - - TRBV28 TGTGCCAGCAGGACTCAGGGGCTCGGGGAGACCCAGTACTTC CASRTQGLGETQYF
TRBJ1-1 few - TRBV12-3/TRBV12-4 TGTGCCAGCAGTTTAAACCTGCTCACTGAAGCTTTCTTT CASSLNLLTEAFF
TRBJ1-5 - - TRBV5-5 TGTGCCAGCAGCTTGGAGGCGGAAAATCAGCCCCAGCATTTT CASSLEAENQPQHF
TRBJ2-7 few - TRBV4-3 TGCGCCAGCAGCCAGGCGACTCGCTCCTACGAGCAGTACTTC CASSQATRSYEQYF
TRBJ2-3 - TRBD1 TRBV24-1 TGTGCCACCAGTGTTCTACAGGGGGCTAGGGATACGCAGTATTTT CATSVLQGARDTQYF
TRBJ1-2 few - TRBV7-9 TGTGCCAGCAGCTACTACGAACAGGGTAGGGATGGCTACACCTTC CASSYYEQGRDGYTF
TRBJ2-7 - - TRBV12-3/TRBV12-4 TGTGCCAGCAGTTTAGTCGGAGTTAAATCTGACGAGCAGTACTTC CASSLVGVKSDEQYF
TRBJ2-2 many TRBD1 TRBV11-2 TGTGCCAGCAGCCAAGGGGGCTACGTCGGGGAGCTGTTTTTT CASSQGGYVGELFF
TRBJ2-3 - - TRBV11-2 TGTGCCAGCAGCCCAGCTTGGGGAGGCGGCACAGATACGCAGTATTTT CASSPAWGGGTDTQYF
TRBJ1-1 few - TRBV11-3 TGTGCCAGCAGACGACAAGGGGAAGCTTTCTTT CASRRQGEAFF
TRBJ2-3 many - TRBV12-3/TRBV12-4 TGTGCCAGCACGCCGAGAAAGCGGGTGGGGGATACGCAGTATTTT CASTPRKRVGDTQYF
TRBJ2-3 - TRBD1 TRBV10-1 TGCGCCAGCAGTGAGTCGGGCCTCGGGACAGGGATAACAGATACGCAGTATTTT CASSESGLGTGITDTQYF
TRBJ1-2 - TRBD1 TRBV29-1 TGCAGCTACCGACAGGGAGGGAACTATGGCTACACCTTC CSYRQGGNYGYTF
TRBJ2-1 - TRBD1 TRBV27 TGTGCCAGCAAACCAGGGGGCGCCTACAATGAGCAGTTCTTC CASKPGGAYNEQFF
TRBJ2-1 once - TRBV5-1 TGCGCCAGCAGCTTGCCCCGGGACTTCTCCTACAATGAGCAGTTCTTC CASSLPRDFSYNEQFF
TRBJ1-6 - - TRBV20-1 TGCAGTGCTCCCGACAGGAGCTATAATTCACCCCTCCACTTT CSAPDRSYNSPLHF
TRBJ1-2 many TRBD1 TRBV4-3 TGCGCCAGCAGCCAAGACGGGACAGGGGACTATGGCTACACCTTC CASSQDGTGDYGYTF
TRBJ2-4 - TRBD1 TRBV12-3/TRBV12-4 TGTGCCAGCGGCGACAGGGTCAAAAACATTCAGTACTTC CASGDRVKNIQYF
TRBJ2-1 - - TRBV3-1 TGTGCCAGCAGCCAAGCGGACCGCAATGAGCAGTTCTTC CASSQADRNEQFF
TRBJ2-2 many TRBD2 TRBV12-3/TRBV12-4 TGTGCCAGCTCGCCGACTAGCGCTCGGGAGCTGTTTTTT CASSPTSARELFF
TRBJ2-3 - - TRBV6-5 TGTGCCAGCAGTTACTCGCACGGTAGCTTGGGCACAGATACGCAGTATTTT CASSYSHGSLGTDTQYF
TRBJ2-3 - TRBD2 TRBV10-3 TGTGCCATCAGTGAGCCGAGCGGGGAGAGCACAGATACGCAGTATTTT CAISEPSGESTDTQYF
TRBJ2-7 many - TRBV12-3/TRBV12-4 TGTGCCAGCAGTTTATGGGGTTCCGAGCAGTACTTC CASSLWGSEQYF
TRBJ1-1 many - TRBV20-1 TGCAGTGCACCCAACACAGGGAAGGGTCTTTCGAGCACTGAAGCTTTCTTT CSAPNTGKGLSSTEAFF
TRBJ2-7 - - TRBV20-1 TGCAGTGCTAGGCGGGACATCTCCTACGAGCAGTACTTC CSARRDISYEQYF
TRBJ2-3 few - TRBV25-1 TGTGCCAGCAGTGAAGGTGGATCTGGGGCAGATACGCAGTATTTT CASSEGGSGADTQYF
TRBJ2-7 - TRBD2 TRBV12-3/TRBV12-4 TGTGCCAGCAGTTCCCCTTTAGCGGGAGGCTCTTACGAGCAGTACTTC CASSSPLAGGSYEQYF
TRBJ1-3 once - TRBV6-1 TGTGCCAGCCTGGGGCCGAAAGCTGGAAACACCATATATTTT CASLGPKAGNTIYF
TRBJ1-1 - - TRBV7-9 TGTGCCAGCAGCGCCATCGGGAACACTGAAGCTTTCTTT CASSAIGNTEAFF
TRBJ1-2 few TRBD1 TRBV18 TGTGCCAGCTCACCGGACGGGACAGGGTATGAGAGTTACACCTTC CASSPDGTGYESYTF
TRBJ1-2 - - TRBV18 TGTGCCAGCTCACCAAATGCCAGGGGTGGAGGCTACACCTTC CASSPNARGGGYTF
TRBJ1-4 - TRBD1 TRBV7-9 TGTGCCAGCAGCCGCGACAGGGATCGCCCTGGAAAACTGTTTTTT CASSRDRDRPGKLFF
TRBJ2-4 - - TRBV5-1 TGCGCCAGCAGCTTGGGGGATTTTGGCAAAAACATTCAGTACTTC CASSLGDFGKNIQYF
TRBJ2-3 few - TRBV28 TGTGCCAGCAGTTTCTCCGGGAAGGGCACAGATACGCAGTATTTT CASSFSGKGTDTQYF
TRBJ2-5 few - TRBV7-8 TGTGCCAGCAGGGGGGGAGGGGGGTTGTACCAAGAGACCCAGTACTTC CASRGGGGLYQETQYF